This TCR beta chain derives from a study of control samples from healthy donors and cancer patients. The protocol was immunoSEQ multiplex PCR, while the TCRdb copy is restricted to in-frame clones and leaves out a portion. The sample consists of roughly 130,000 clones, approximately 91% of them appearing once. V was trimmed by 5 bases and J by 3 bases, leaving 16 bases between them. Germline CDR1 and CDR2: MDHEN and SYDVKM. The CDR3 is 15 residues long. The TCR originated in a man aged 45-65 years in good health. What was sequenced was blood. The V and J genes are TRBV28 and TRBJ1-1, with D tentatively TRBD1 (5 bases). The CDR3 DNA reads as TGTGCCAGCAGTCACAGGACACGGAGGGACACTGAAGCTTTCTTT. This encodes CASSHRTRRDTEAFF.